This TCR beta chain was identified during a study of T cells in Graves' hyperthyroidism and ophthalmopathy. Broader study findings: For ophthalmopathy, model prediction preceded onset by a median about six months.

The TCR beta CDR3 regions underwent amplification using RNA transcripts as the source. TCR CDR3 underwent first-round RT-PCR with the HTBI primer set. TCRdb reprocessed the multiplex PCR reads with MiXCR, giving one entry per CDR3 protein. The sample has a few hundred thousand distinct CDR3 sequences; about 45% are singletons. The germline CDR1 and CDR2 sequences are SGHRS and YFSETQ. Trimming pared 0 bases from V and 0 bases from J, leaving 15 bases between. The CDR3 runs 17 residues. Hyperthyroidism patients were newly diagnosed, had disease duration under 2 months, and were aged 18 to 65 years. Diagnostic decisions used clinical symptoms, serum thyroxine and TRAb, thyroid ultrasound and orbital computed tomography. This clonotype appeared many times. Its antigen is unidentified.

The source is a woman between 18 and 30 years old with Graves' hyperthyroidism. The chain employs TRBV5-1 and TRBJ1-2; D might be TRBD1 (5 bases). The sample comprised peripheral blood or thyroid tissue (not recorded which). The CDR3 DNA is TGCGCCAGCAGCTTGGGTTTTTTTGCAGGGTCTAACTATGGCTACACCTTC. Its translation is CASSLGFFAGSNYGYTF.